This T cell receptor (beta chain) is drawn from a study of blood T cell repertoires in COVID-19. Study-wide background: Researchers got acute and convalescent COVID-19 samples from the United States, Italy and Spain.

The CDR3 is 16 residues long. Germline-derived CDR1 and CDR2 are LGHNA and YNFKEQ. V lost 4 bases, J lost 5 bases, and 10 bases stayed unmatched. This clone has more than one count but fewer than ten. Assay: immunoSEQ multiplex PCR; the TCRdb copy retains only in-frame clones and omits some. The table records 150,000 to 200,000 clones, about 80% of them present only once. This chain joins TRBV4-2 and TRBJ2-1; TRBD2 aligns across 8 bases. The TCR originated in a human donor with acute or convalescent COVID-19. The donor label of this sample is uncertain. The material sequenced was peripheral blood. CDR3 region: CASSPEGIAGNNEQFF. CDR3 sequence (DNA): TGTGCCAGCAGCCCTGAAGGAATAGCGGGAAACAATGAGCAGTTCTTC.